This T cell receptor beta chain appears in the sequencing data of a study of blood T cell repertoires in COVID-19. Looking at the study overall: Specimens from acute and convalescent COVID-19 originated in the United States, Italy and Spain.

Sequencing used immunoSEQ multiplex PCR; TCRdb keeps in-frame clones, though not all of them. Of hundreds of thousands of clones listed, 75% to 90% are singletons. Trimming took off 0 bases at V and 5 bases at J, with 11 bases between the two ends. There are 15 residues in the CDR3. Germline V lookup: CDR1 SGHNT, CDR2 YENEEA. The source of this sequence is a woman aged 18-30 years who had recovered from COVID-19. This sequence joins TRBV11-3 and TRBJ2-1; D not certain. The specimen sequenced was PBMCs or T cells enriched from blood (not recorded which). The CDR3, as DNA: TGTGCCAGCAGCTTAGACCCGGGTATGGACAATGAGCAGTTCTTC. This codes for CASSLDPGMDNEQFF. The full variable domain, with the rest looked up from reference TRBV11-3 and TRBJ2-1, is EAGVVQSPRYKIIEKKQPVAFWCNPISGHNTLYWYLQNLGQGPELLIRYENEEAVDDSQLPKDRFSAERLKGVDSTLKIQPAELGDSAVYLCASSLDPGMDNEQFFGPGTRLTVL.